This T cell receptor beta chain derives from a study of human T cells and chemical hapten exposure. Across the whole study: Donors were sensitized with 2% DPC on the upper inner arm. The cohort included alopecia areata under or over 50% scalp, totalis and universalis.

TCRdb re-called the RACE reads through MiXCR, storing one row per CDR3 protein. The table has 300,000 to 350,000 distinct CDR3 sequences, under 8% seen once. As to time point: patch test 1, 2 weeks after DPC sensitization. Treatment denoted: therapeutic diphenylcyclopropenone sensitization with weekly scalp DPC. V was pared by 5 bases and J by 4 bases, with 10 bases of the junction left unmatched. The CDR3 consists of 16 residues. Study findings and constraints: Patch test score showed a positive correlation with PT1 expanded TCR counts.

Worth noting for this clonotype: Antigen specificity is unknown.

The input for sequencing was whole blood, taken in connection with sensitization to the hapten diphenylcyclopropenone (DPC). This rearrangement joins TRBV12-3 or TRBV12-4 to TRBJ2-3, with 9 bases that match TRBD2. The TCR originated in a woman aged 18-29 years with alopecia areata. Some clones in this sample may be carry-over from other donors' samples. The CDR3 loop reads CASSHPWSGGPDTQYF. The CDR3 DNA sequence: TGTGCCAGCAGTCACCCATGGAGCGGGGGGCCAGATACGCAGTATTTT.